The 31 T cell receptor beta chains below were found in one sample sequenced in a study of CDR3 diversity in severe acne. One entry per CDR3 protein, called by TCRdb with MiXCR from the PCR reads. The sample yields about 97,000 distinct CDR3 sequences, roughly 51% seen once. The sample comprised blood. The receptor set was obtained from a male donor with acne.

As for this clonotype: A clone one base away is much larger, so this may be a read error. This chain connects TRBV5-1 to TRBJ2-7; TRBD1 is a possible D gene (7 bases). CDR3 size: 14 residues. Germline V lookup: CDR1 SGHRS, CDR2 YFSETQ. CDR3 protein: CANSQPGDRYEQYF. The CDR3 DNA reads as TGCGCCAACAGCCAGCCGGGGGACAGATACGAGCAGTACTTC.

This clonotype was detected ten times or more. The CDR3 DNA sequence: TGCAGCGTGGGAAAAAATATTCATGGCTACAATGAGCAGTTCTTC. As protein: CSVGKNIHGYNEQFF. V is TRBV29-1 and J is TRBJ2-1; D is ambiguous. Germline lookup yields CDR1 SQVTM and CDR2 ANQGSEA. The CDR3 extends over 15 amino acids. V lost 6 bases and J 3 bases, leaving 18 bases between the germline ends.

The chain uses TRBV29-1 and TRBJ2-5, with 9 bases matching TRBD1. Germline CDR1 is SQVTM and CDR2 is ANQGSEA. The CDR3 runs 15 residues. In nucleotides, the CDR3 is TGCACCGCGGTACATCGGGACAGGGATCAGGAGACCCAGTACTTC. It encodes CTAVHRDRDQETQYF.

The rearrangement links TRBV18 to TRBJ1-1; 7 bases map to TRBD1. This CDR3 has 14 amino acids. The J segment lost 5 bases and the V segment lost 7 bases, leaving 10 bases of the junction unmatched. Looked up from germline, CDR1 is KGHSH and CDR2 is LQKENI. The CDR3 protein is CASLMQGGRTEAFF. The CDR3 nucleotides are TGTGCCAGCTTGATGCAGGGGGGGAGGACTGAAGCTTTCTTT. Variable domain in full (rest from reference TRBV18 and TRBJ1-1): NAGVMQNPRHLVRRRGQEARLRCSPMKGHSHVYWYRQLPEEGLKFMVYLQKENIIDESGMPKERFSAEFPKEGPSILRIQQVVRGDSAAYFCASLMQGGRTEAFFGQGTRLTVV.

As regards this clonotype: A read error may explain this, as a much larger clone is one base away. The CDR3 coding sequence is TGCAGTGCCGTCCCCGCCCCGGGGGTGAACACTGAAGCTTTCTTT. As protein: CSAVPAPGVNTEAFF. This chain uses TRBV20-1 with TRBJ1-1, with a weak D call TRBD1 (5 bases). The CDR3 is made up of 15 amino acids. Trimming shortened V by 6 bases and J by 0 bases, and 17 bases separated the two germline ends. Germline V gives CDR1 DFQATT, CDR2 SNEGSKA (reference sequence).

Of note for this clonotype: The junction departs from the called germline gene at one end, perhaps through a read error. The genes are TRBV5-1 and TRBJ2-2; D may be TRBD1 (6 bases). Germline V CDR1 and CDR2: SGHRS, YFSETQ. The CDR3 covers 16 residues. CDR3 sequence reads: CASSSQGNPPYRELFF. CDR3 nucleotide sequence: TGCGCCAGCAGCTCCCAGGGAAATCCACCATACAGGGAGCTGTTCTTT.

This clonotype was counted only a few times. V gene TRBV7-2 combines with J gene TRBJ1-1, with D unresolved. The CDR3 is made up of 13 amino acids. Trimming left V 1 base short and J 0 bases short, with 3 bases between. Germline-derived CDR1 and CDR2 are SGHTA and FQGNSA. CDR3 residues: CASSLDMNTEAFF. In DNA form, the CDR3 reads TGTGCCAGCAGCTTAGACATGAACACTGAAGCTTTCTTT.

The chain recombines TRBV20-1 with TRBJ2-7, with D perhaps matching TRBD2 (5 bases). The CDR3 covers 12 residues. V was shortened by 4 bases and J by 7 bases, with 14 bases between the two germline ends. CDR1 is DFQATT, CDR2 SNEGSKA, per germline (reference sequence). CDR3 region: CSAKGVVGEQYF. As DNA, the CDR3 is TGCAGTGCTAAGGGAGTAGTCGGTGAGCAGTACTTC.

Of note for this clonotype: The CDR3 does not close with the conserved phenylalanine or tryptophan, likely indicating a read error. This chain uses TRBV20-1 with TRBJ2-1; 11 bases are shared with TRBD2. Looked up from germline, CDR1 is DFQATT and CDR2 is SNEGSKA (reference sequence). After removal of 6 bases from V and 2 bases from J, the junction contained 12 bases not matched to a gene. This CDR3 is 17 amino acids long. Here the CDR3 DNA reads TGCAGTGCCAGAACTAGCGGGAGTATATTACCCTACAATGAGCAGTTCCTC. Protein sequence: CSARTSGSILPYNEQFL.

This clonotype is a singleton in its sample. V gene TRBV2 combines with J gene TRBJ2-3; TRBD2 matches 9 bases. The CDR3 consists of 18 residues. The J segment lost 2 bases and the V segment lost 1 base, leaving 10 bases of the junction unmatched. Germline assignment: CDR1 SNHLY and CDR2 FYNNEI. CDR3 DNA sequence: TGTGCCAGCAGTGAAGACGTTGAGACTAGCGGCATCACAGATACGCAGTATTTT. Protein: CASSEDVETSGITDTQYF.

J is TRBJ1-2 and V is TRBV7-9; the match to TRBD1 covers 11 bases. The CDR3 totals 15 residues. Trimming took 7 bases from V and 5 from J; bases not matched to a gene: 9. Germline CDR1 is SEHNR and CDR2 is FQNEAQ (reference sequence). The chain's CDR3 is CASTRPGTGGYGYTF. In nucleotides, the CDR3 is TGTGCCAGCACCAGGCCCGGGACAGGGGGTTATGGCTACACCTTC.

This chain uses TRBV27 with TRBJ2-3; D is ambiguous. The CDR3 sequence is 15 residues long. Germline lookup yields CDR1 MNHEY and CDR2 SMNVEV (reference sequence). Trimming left V 2 bases short and J 1 base short, with 10 bases between. CDR3 in DNA: TGTGCCAGCAGTTTACCAGGTTTCGGCACAGATACGCAGTATTTT. It is translated as CASSLPGFGTDTQYF.

This clonotype was detected a few times. The rearrangement joins TRBV20-1 to TRBJ2-1, with 12 nucleotides matching TRBD2. CDR1 and CDR2 from the germline V gene are DFQATT and SNEGSKA (reference sequence). V gave up 0 bases and J gave up 7 bases; unmatched junction bases: 4. The CDR3 has 15 residues. The CDR3 here is CSARDVTSGRNEQFF. The CDR3, as DNA: TGCAGTGCTAGAGATGTAACTAGCGGGAGGAATGAGCAGTTCTTC.

The V and J genes are TRBV28 and TRBJ2-5; TRBD1 might be the D (5 bases). Germline V gives CDR1 MDHEN, CDR2 SYDVKM. V lost 5 bases, J lost 5 bases, and 15 bases lay in between. CDR3 length: 14 residues. The CDR3 here is CASSPRTNRETQYF. The CDR3 nucleotides are TGTGCCAGCAGTCCCCGGACAAACCGGGAGACCCAGTACTTC.

The genes are TRBV25-1 and TRBJ2-7, with 11 bases identical to TRBD2. J gave up 4 bases and V 5 bases, and 7 bases lay outside the gene matches. The CDR3 extends over 15 amino acids. Germline V gives CDR1 MGHDK, CDR2 SYGVNS. The CDR3 region has the DNA TGTGCCAGCAGTTCCTATAGCGGGAGGGGATACGAGCAGTACTTC. Residues: CASSSYSGRGYEQYF.

The V call is TRBV7-4, the J call TRBJ2-7; 13 positions agree with TRBD2. The CDR3 has 18 residues. From germline, CDR1 is SGHVT and CDR2 SQSDAQ. The V gene end was trimmed by 5 bases and the J gene end by 7 bases; junction bases not matched to a gene: 17. CDR3 sequence reads: CASSQDSGTSGMYNEQYF. CDR3 DNA: TGTGCCAGCAGCCAGGACAGCGGGACTAGCGGGATGTACAATGAGCAGTACTTC.

Ten or more counts support this clonotype. CDR3 amino acids: CATSNRRTGLGNQPQHF. CDR3 DNA: TGTGCCACCAGCAACCGAAGGACAGGGCTCGGCAATCAGCCCCAGCATTTT. This chain links TRBV15 with TRBJ1-5, with TRBD1 matching 8 bases. The CDR3 has 17 amino acids. In germline, CDR1 is LNHNV, CDR2 YYDKDF (reference sequence). The junction had 10 bases not matched to a gene; V was cut back by 4 bases and J by 2 bases.

J is TRBJ1-1 and V is TRBV10-3; unclear D gene. Germline loops: CDR1 ENHRY, CDR2 SYGVKD. With 11 bases removed from V and 4 bases from J, the gap between germline ends came to 14 bases. The CDR3 spans 12 residues. In nucleotides, the CDR3 is TGTGCCGTCTCGCTGGGCCGCACTGAAGCTTTCTTT. Amino acid sequence: CAVSLGRTEAFF.

There are a few counts of this clonotype. The genes are TRBV19 and TRBJ2-1; D unresolved. The length of the CDR3 is 12 residues. Germline V gene data show CDR1 as LNHDA and CDR2 as SQIVND (reference sequence). V gave up 3 bases and J gave up 9 bases, with 9 bases separating them. The CDR3 DNA follows: TGTGCCAGTAGTATTGATGGAGCTGAGCAGTTCTTC. Translation: CASSIDGAEQFF. Full variable domain (remainder filled in from reference TRBV19 and TRBJ2-1): DGGITQSPKYLFRKEGQNVTLSCEQNLNHDAMYWYRQDPGQGLRLIYYSQIVNDFQKGDIAEGYSVSREKKESFPLTVTSAQKNPTAFYLCASSIDGAEQFFGPGTRLTVL.

The chain carries TRBV25-1 and TRBJ2-7; the match to TRBD1 covers 12 bases. Germline values: CDR1 MGHDK, CDR2 SYGVNS. V was clipped by 8 bases and J by 4 bases; unmatched bases: 3. CDR3 length: 13 residues. Here the CDR3 reads CASGGQGAYEQYF. The CDR3 DNA follows: TGTGCCAGCGGGGGACAGGGGGCTTACGAGCAGTACTTC.

The V gene is TRBV20-1, the J gene TRBJ2-7; the D gene is possibly TRBD2 (5 bases). Germline-derived CDR1 and CDR2 are DFQATT and SNEGSKA (reference sequence). The CDR3 is 16 amino acids. Trimming stripped 3 bases from V and 0 bases from J, with 18 bases between. The DNA of the CDR3 is TGCAGTGCTAGCGATTCGGCGGGCTTAAGCTCCTACGAGCAGTACTTC. Translating it yields CSASDSAGLSSYEQYF.

As concerns this clonotype: This may arise from a read error, as a much more abundant clone is one base away. V and J are TRBV7-2 and TRBJ1-2, with D possibly TRBD1 on 6 matching bases. CDR1 is SGHTA and CDR2 is FQGNSA in the germline V gene. The CDR3 sequence is 18 residues long. CDR3 DNA: TGTGCCGGCAGCGACGAGGTGGGTCAAAGGGGGGGGGGGGAATGCTACACCTTC. Translation: CAGSDEVGQRGGGECYTF.

V and J are TRBV6-5 and TRBJ2-7; tentative D call: TRBD1 (6 bases). V was shortened by 7 bases and J by 5 bases, with 21 bases between the two germline ends. This CDR3 spans 15 amino acids. Germline-derived CDR1 and CDR2 are MNHEY and SVGAGI. The CDR3 loop reads CASIVRRGIFHEQYF. The CDR3 bases are TGTGCCAGCATTGTTCGCAGGGGCATATTCCACGAGCAGTACTTC.

The chain employs TRBV2 and TRBJ2-7, with D possibly matching TRBD1 (5 bases). V lost 2 bases and J 3 bases, leaving 8 bases between the germline ends. This CDR3 spans 13 amino acids. Looked up from germline, CDR1 is SNHLY and CDR2 is FYNNEI. The CDR3 here is CASSELTVYEQYF. CDR3 bases: TGTGCCAGCAGTGAATTGACAGTCTACGAGCAGTACTTC.

The chain employs TRBV9 and TRBJ2-7; 12 bases match TRBD2. V shed 3 bases, J shed 7 bases, and the junction held 5 bases outside the gene matches. Germline V gene sequence: CDR1 SGDLS, CDR2 YYNGEE. This CDR3 comprises 14 residues. The DNA for the CDR3 is TGTGCCAGCAGCGAACTAGCGGGAGGAAGTGAGCAGTACTTC. Its protein product is CASSELAGGSEQYF.

Of note for this clonotype: Germline and junction disagree at one end, which may indicate a read error. The J gene is TRBJ1-5, the V gene TRBV9; possible D gene TRBD1, 6 bases. This CDR3 has 16 amino acids. Germline loops: CDR1 SGDLS, CDR2 YYNGEE. The CDR3 nucleotides are TGCGCCAGCAGCCAAGATCCGGGGGGCTACGGCCAGCCCCAGCATTTT. This sequence encodes CASSQDPGGYGQPQHF. The complete variable domain, with remaining parts taken from reference TRBV9 and TRBJ1-5, reads DSGVTQTPKHLITATGQRVTLRCSPRSGDLSVYWYQQSLDQGLQFLIQYYNGEERAKGNILERFSAQQFPDLHSELNLSSLELGDSALYFCASSQDPGGYGQPQHFGDGTRLSIL.

This clonotype was seen at least ten times. The V gene is TRBV5-6, the J gene TRBJ1-1, with TRBD1 as a possible D gene (5 bases). From germline, CDR1 is SGHDT and CDR2 YYEEEE. V lost 1 base and J lost 0, with 16 bases in between. This CDR3 has 17 residues. CDR3 sequence (DNA): TGTGCCAGCAGCTTGTATGCCCGGGGGTTTCTGAACACTGAAGCTTTCTTT. It yields the protein CASSLYARGFLNTEAFF.

At least ten counts were recorded for this clonotype. The chain has TRBV11-3 and TRBJ2-7; the D is unclear. V dropped 1 base and J dropped 3 bases, with 7 bases sitting between them. The CDR3 extends over 13 amino acids. CDR1 is SGHNT and CDR2 is YENEEA in the germline V gene. CDR3 in amino acids: CASSLGADYEQYF. The CDR3 coding sequence is TGTGCCAGCAGCTTAGGGGCGGACTACGAGCAGTACTTC.

In its sample, this clonotype was seen a few times. V and J are TRBV25-1 and TRBJ2-1; TRBD2 might be the D (6 bases). The germline V gene encodes CDR1 MGHDK and CDR2 SYGVNS. The germline V and J ends were trimmed by 8 bases and 4 bases, with 6 bases remaining between them. CDR3 length: 11 amino acids. CDR3 sequence: CASGTYNEQFF. The CDR3 DNA sequence: TGTGCCAGCGGGACTTACAATGAGCAGTTCTTC.

The CDR3 reads CASSLGTGAGETQYF. CDR3 DNA: TGTGCCAGCAGCTTGGGGACAGGGGCTGGGGAGACCCAGTACTTC. The J gene is TRBJ2-5, the V gene TRBV7-9; 10 nucleotides line up with TRBD1. Losses at the gene ends were 3 bases for V and 5 bases for J; bases not matched to a gene: 6. CDR1 and CDR2 from the germline V gene are SEHNR and FQNEAQ (reference sequence). This CDR3 is built from 15 residues.

This sequence joins TRBV18 and TRBJ2-7; 9 nucleotides match TRBD1. The CDR3 has 14 residues. The ends lost 6 bases at V and 3 bases at J; junction bases unmatched: 6. CDR1 is KGHSH, CDR2 LQKENI, per germline. The CDR3 is CASSYGTGNYEQYF. In DNA, the CDR3 is TGTGCCAGCTCCTACGGGACAGGGAACTACGAGCAGTACTTC.